A single T cell receptor (beta chain) is shown here with its context. The source of the sample is a study of OX40 agonist ivuxolimab in advanced cancers. Study context: Three individuals attained partial responses, comprising one hepatocellular carcinoma case and two cutaneous melanoma cases.

TCRdb's table, derived via immunoSEQ multiplex PCR, lists solely in-frame clones and lacks some. The profile shows tens of thousands of clones, 75% to 90% of them singletons. The CDR3 loop spans 13 amino acids. The trim removed 0 bases at V and 4 bases at J, leaving 0 bases unmatched. Germline CDR1 is SEHNR and CDR2 is FQNEAQ (reference sequence). This rearrangement joins TRBV7-9 to TRBJ2-7; 7 nucleotides match TRBD2. The receptor was isolated from an adult with an advanced solid tumor such as melanoma, head and neck, liver or kidney cancer. The specimen was CD4+ or CD8+ T cells sorted from blood, collected in a trial of the OX40 agonist ivuxolimab. The CDR3 nucleotides are TGTGCCAGCAGCTTAGCGGGGGGGTACGAGCAGTACTTC. Its protein is CASSLAGGYEQYF.